This T cell receptor beta chain was documented in a study of shared clonotypes between healthy human individuals (TCRdb year 2020). For context, the study as a whole: Two women and a few men aged 18 to 49 years were included in the cohort. Per donor, three plates each were used for CD4 naive and CD4 memory, two for CD8 naive, and one for CD8 memory. Blood TCR repertoires of about five healthy adults were deeply sequenced to estimate repertoire size and the extent of clonotype sharing between individuals. Different laboratories and diverse techniques were used to prepare libraries and sequence TCR repertoires, to increase sequencing depth and limit assay-specific biases. Between about 0.8 and 9 billion PBMCs per donor were obtained by leukapheresis. Findings and caveats that apply to the study as a whole: Only blood was sampled, and tissue TCR repertoires likely differ from those in blood. Sharing across a few donors was observed for approximately 5% of naive CD4, 3.5% of naive CD8, roughly 2.4% of memory CD4, and around 0.44% of memory CD8 clonotypes. Even with the large sequencing depth, rarefaction of the sorted-subset datasets indicated that sequencing was incomplete. Pairwise subsampling led to the expectation that sequencing depth would affect the degree of clonotype sharing among donors. The genetic and exposure-history diversity represented was limited by the small number of donors. Compared with non-shared clonotypes, clonotypes shared by all four sorted-subset donors had higher generation probabilities. Larger estimated clonotype richness was generally found for naive subsets than for memory subsets.

The donors were healthy, HIV-negative adults with no recently reported acute infections or vaccinations. Only Caucasian adults living in Nashville, Tennessee, USA were represented among the donors. CD4+ T cells were enriched by magnetic negative selection, after which naive cells were positively selected on CD45RA and the negative fraction was taken as the memory subset. Blood was obtained by leukapheresis, after which PBMCs were separated by Ficoll-Histopaque density gradient centrifugation and cryopreserved in liquid nitrogen vapor phase. Analytical flow cytometry was used to check the purity and quantity of each magnetically sorted T cell population. From each sorted fraction, genomic DNA was isolated and quantified by UV absorbance on a Nanodrop 2000c. CDR1 and CDR2, looked up from the germline V gene (reference sequence), are SGHKS and YYEKEE. Taken from cysteine to phenylalanine, the CDR3 has 15 residues. Solely the CDR3 DNA is kept, with 45 bases framed from the first base.

TCR CDR3 regions were amplified from genomic DNA by multiplex PCR using the deep immunoSEQ assay. Extracted genomic DNA from each cell subset was spread evenly across all wells of several immunoSEQ 96-well plates, with each plate serving as a replicate. Each replicate PCR for sorted subsets received around 200 ng genomic DNA, equal to roughly 33,000 T cell genomes. The purified libraries were quantified using a Qubit 3.0 fluorometer, sized with a Bioanalyzer 2100, and then quantified again using the KAPA Library Quantification kit. Every immunoSEQ 96-well plate was sequenced on a separate single-read 150-cycle Illumina NextSeq 550 flow cell. Per the source publication's procedure: The immunoSEQ output contained only junctional sequences without quality scores, so filtering could not match that applied to full-length reads. Sequences were annotated with PyIR, a Python wrapper for IgBLAST v1.9, and V/J genes and CDR3 were assigned using IMGT germline references. Any read was removed if the V/J assignment was weak (E-value above 1e-6), the CDR3 was missing, or the read contained stop codons, out-of-frame junctions, or ambiguous translated residues. V3J clonotypes were defined by identical inferred V gene, J gene, and CDR3 amino acid sequence. Percentage overlap between repertoires was computed as shared unique clonotypes divided by the size of the smaller repertoire. Richness of each repertoire was evaluated using RTK rarefaction, the Chao1 estimator, and Recon v2.1 estimates of unobserved clonotypes. For all TCRbeta clonotypes obtained by the gDNA method from a handful of donors, generation probabilities were computed with OLGA. This is the immuneACCESS table as TCRdb keeps it, with only in-frame sequences that have V and J called. A part of the clones is gone; compared with another copy, unresolved V genes explain less than half, and the rest is unexplained. V and J calls and clone size follow that table, whereas D and trimming were derived from the DNA. Within this sample are fewer than 1.8 million clones, with 98% of them counted one time only. The ten most abundant clones make up approximately 0.4% of the sample.

This clone was detected only once. Its cognate antigen has yet to be identified. Relative to the germline gene, one junction end is altered; a read error may explain this. Sequences were obtained from naive CD4+ T cells sorted from blood. The sample's cell subset or site, from its label and the paper: CD45RA+ positively selected. The rearrangement joined TRBV5-5 to TRBJ2-7; TRBD2 lines up with 12 middle nucleotides. This receptor was identified in a man aged 25 to 40 in good health. The DNA sequence follows: TGTGCCAGCATCTTGACTAGCGGGAGTATAGACGAGCAGTACTTC. Its translation reads: CASILTSGSIDEQYF.